The rows below give T cell receptor beta chains drawn from one sample of a study of T cell clusters in autoimmune cytopenias. From the multiplex PCR reads, TCRdb lists one entry per CDR3 protein and no DNA. The table lists several thousand distinct CDR3 sequences. This sample was shared with a second study, whose subject was T cell repertoires in aging, cancer and after chemotherapy.

Sequencing was performed on peripheral blood. Receptor source: a human donor in good health. Both conserved end residues are part of each CDR3. Where a row states a size, it is once, few, many or the class of an expanded clone; other rows omit it.

clone_size: NA; v_call: TRBV13; j_call: TRBJ1-1; cdr3_aa: CASSRRTGGMNTEAFF
clone_size: NA; v_call: TRBV19; j_call: TRBJ1-5; cdr3_aa: CASSIGPGDQPQHF
clone_size: NA; v_call: TRBV15; j_call: TRBJ1-2; cdr3_aa: CATSRDPNYGYTF
clone_size: NA; v_call: TRBV6-4; j_call: TRBJ2-3; cdr3_aa: CASSDDGGSTDTQYF
clone_size: NA; v_call: TRBV19; j_call: TRBJ2-5; cdr3_aa: CASRLAGTRGETQYF
clone_size: NA; v_call: TRBV7-9; j_call: TRBJ2-3; cdr3_aa: CASGHTPGRGADTQYF
clone_size: NA; v_call: TRBV11-1; j_call: TRBJ2-2; cdr3_aa: CASSLRGENTGELFF
clone_size: NA; v_call: TRBV5-5; j_call: TRBJ2-1; cdr3_aa: CASSSTSARGYEQFF
clone_size: NA; v_call: TRBV19; j_call: TRBJ2-4; cdr3_aa: CASRDRVRDIQYF
clone_size: NA; v_call: TRBV29-1; j_call: TRBJ2-1; cdr3_aa: CSVEGQPGNEQFF
clone_size: NA; v_call: TRBV10-2; j_call: TRBJ2-2; cdr3_aa: CASSDTNTGELFF
clone_size: NA; v_call: TRBV12-3/TRBV12-4; j_call: TRBJ2-7; cdr3_aa: CASSSPGVIEQYF
clone_size: NA; v_call: TRBV12-3/TRBV12-4; j_call: TRBJ1-2; cdr3_aa: CASSLTVYGYTF
clone_size: NA; v_call: TRBV18; j_call: TRBJ2-5; cdr3_aa: CASSPSGTRNGETQYF
clone_size: NA; v_call: TRBV6-1; j_call: TRBJ1-2; cdr3_aa: CASSLGGPSYGYTF
clone_size: NA; v_call: TRBV6-2/TRBV6-3; j_call: TRBJ2-1; cdr3_aa: CASTQLYEQFF
clone_size: medium-sized; v_call: TRBV29-1; j_call: TRBJ2-1; cdr3_aa: CSVGGTSGGESYNEQFF
clone_size: NA; v_call: TRBV15; j_call: TRBJ2-1; cdr3_aa: CATSRGPSGLNNEQFF
clone_size: NA; v_call: TRBV27; j_call: TRBJ2-2; cdr3_aa: CASSRGTGNTGELFF
clone_size: NA; v_call: TRBV12-3/TRBV12-4; j_call: TRBJ2-1; cdr3_aa: CASGLTSGRFNEQFF
clone_size: medium-sized; v_call: TRBV29-1; j_call: TRBJ2-3; cdr3_aa: CSASQRLAGDTDTQYF
clone_size: NA; v_call: TRBV19; j_call: TRBJ1-2; cdr3_aa: CASRDRDHYGYTF
clone_size: NA; v_call: TRBV6-6; j_call: TRBJ1-1; cdr3_aa: CATTEGGSTEAFF
clone_size: medium-sized; v_call: TRBV6-5; j_call: TRBJ2-1; cdr3_aa: CASSYGLASSEQFF
clone_size: NA; v_call: TRBV29-1; j_call: TRBJ1-5; cdr3_aa: CSVALAGRDQPQHF
clone_size: NA; v_call: TRBV30; j_call: TRBJ2-1; cdr3_aa: CAWSVGLTNEQFF
clone_size: NA; v_call: TRBV30; j_call: TRBJ2-2; cdr3_aa: CASGQVFNTGELFF
clone_size: NA; v_call: TRBV12-3/TRBV12-4; j_call: TRBJ2-1; cdr3_aa: CASSSGLAGGQGNEQFF
clone_size: NA; v_call: TRBV6-2/TRBV6-3; j_call: TRBJ2-1; cdr3_aa: CASSYIRTASYNEQFF
clone_size: NA; v_call: TRBV19; j_call: TRBJ1-1; cdr3_aa: CASSPQGLNTEAFF
clone_size: NA; v_call: TRBV20-1; j_call: TRBJ1-1; cdr3_aa: CSPSRTGAEAFF
clone_size: NA; v_call: TRBV7-4; j_call: TRBJ1-1; cdr3_aa: CASSSRGGEPNGDEAFF
clone_size: NA; v_call: TRBV11-1; j_call: TRBJ1-6; cdr3_aa: CASSFGQGNSPLHF
clone_size: NA; v_call: TRBV5-5; j_call: TRBJ2-1; cdr3_aa: CVSSPDFNEQFF
clone_size: medium-sized; v_call: TRBV29-1; j_call: TRBJ2-7; cdr3_aa: CSVVLSYEQYF
clone_size: NA; v_call: TRBV27; j_call: TRBJ1-5; cdr3_aa: CASSFTGTPNQPQHF
clone_size: NA; v_call: TRBV13; j_call: TRBJ1-6; cdr3_aa: CASSLRTAPLSPLHF
clone_size: large; v_call: TRBV6-1; j_call: TRBJ2-1; cdr3_aa: CATDRGGGVYNEQFF
clone_size: NA; v_call: TRBV5-4; j_call: TRBJ1-2; cdr3_aa: CASSFQAGYGYTF
clone_size: NA; v_call: TRBV6-1; j_call: TRBJ2-6; cdr3_aa: CASSERQAWGSGANVLTF
clone_size: NA; v_call: TRBV19; j_call: TRBJ2-3; cdr3_aa: CASSLRTGSGTDTQYF
clone_size: NA; v_call: TRBV7-9; j_call: TRBJ2-4; cdr3_aa: CASSPTGKGAKNIQYF
clone_size: NA; v_call: TRBV29-1; j_call: TRBJ2-7; cdr3_aa: CSVESGSGYEQYF
clone_size: NA; v_call: TRBV15; j_call: TRBJ2-6; cdr3_aa: CATSRDRAGANVLTF
clone_size: medium-sized; v_call: TRBV6-5; j_call: TRBJ2-7; cdr3_aa: CASSKYSGFLYEQYF
clone_size: NA; v_call: TRBV27; j_call: TRBJ1-1; cdr3_aa: CASSLLRDGTEAFF
clone_size: NA; v_call: TRBV12-3/TRBV12-4; j_call: TRBJ1-4; cdr3_aa: CASRLGQTNEKLFF
clone_size: NA; v_call: TRBV6-6; j_call: TRBJ2-7; cdr3_aa: CASSRPRNEQYF
clone_size: NA; v_call: TRBV12-3/TRBV12-4; j_call: TRBJ1-1; cdr3_aa: CASRGNTEAFF
clone_size: NA; v_call: TRBV6-5; j_call: TRBJ1-3; cdr3_aa: CASSVAAALSGNTIYF
clone_size: NA; v_call: TRBV12-3/TRBV12-4; j_call: TRBJ2-3; cdr3_aa: CASSLNNQRSRDTQYF
clone_size: NA; v_call: TRBV30; j_call: TRBJ2-3; cdr3_aa: CAWSLTTGVDTQYF
clone_size: medium-sized; v_call: TRBV6-5; j_call: TRBJ2-3; cdr3_aa: CASSYASGSADTQYF
clone_size: NA; v_call: TRBV12-3/TRBV12-4; j_call: TRBJ2-7; cdr3_aa: CASSLGGTGAYEQYF
clone_size: NA; v_call: TRBV19; j_call: TRBJ2-5; cdr3_aa: CASSVYHPGQEGTQYF
clone_size: NA; v_call: TRBV7-9; j_call: TRBJ2-2; cdr3_aa: CASSPRQGQNPGELFF
clone_size: medium-sized; v_call: TRBV6-5; j_call: TRBJ2-1; cdr3_aa: CASSYLDRNEQFF
clone_size: NA; v_call: TRBV19; j_call: TRBJ1-2; cdr3_aa: CASSFRGSYGYTF
clone_size: NA; v_call: TRBV29-1; j_call: TRBJ1-2; cdr3_aa: CSGLSSHGYTF
clone_size: NA; v_call: TRBV20-1; j_call: TRBJ2-7; cdr3_aa: CSARVGGAGVDEQYF